Each of the 17 T cell receptor beta chains below was sequenced from the same sample in a study of blood T cell repertoires in COVID-19 (dated by TCRdb to the early 2020s). Library preparation employed the immunoSEQ multiplex PCR assay. Imported from immuneACCESS, the table was reduced by TCRdb to in-frame sequences with V and J called. These copies leave out some clones; in studies compared against another copy, an unresolved V gene accounts for under half, and the cause of the remainder is not known. In this sample the table shows more than 350,000 clones, 85% to 90% of which occur a single time. Clones ranked in the top ten supply roughly 1% of the sample. Source material: PBMCs or T cells enriched from blood (not recorded which). These receptors were taken from a man between 18 and 29 years old who had recovered from COVID-19.

The gene calls are TRBV10-3 and TRBJ2-3, with TRBD1 as a possible D gene (6 bases). Trimming left V 7 bases short and J 2 bases short, with 13 bases between. Germline V CDR1 and CDR2: ENHRY, SYGVKD. This CDR3 region has 14 residues. CDR3 DNA: TGTGCCATCATGCCAGGACAGTCCACAGATACGCAGTATTTT. This gives the protein CAIMPGQSTDTQYF.

The chain has TRBV2 and TRBJ2-5; D is undetermined. V shed 6 bases and J shed 2 bases, with 10 bases lying between them. The CDR3 is made up of 13 amino acids. Germline loops: CDR1 SNHLY, CDR2 FYNNEI. The CDR3 DNA follows: TGTGCCAGCAGCCCAAACCTACAAGAGACCCAGTACTTC. Its translation: CASSPNLQETQYF.

This clone was recorded only once. The chain uses TRBV6-5 and TRBJ1-6; 9 bases map to TRBD1. The trim removed 8 bases at V and 10 bases at J, leaving 12 bases unmatched. Germline V gene lookup returns CDR1 MNHEY and CDR2 SVGAGI. The CDR3 consists of 15 residues. The CDR3 DNA reads as TGTGCCAGCGCCAGGACAGGGGCTGGGGAGTCACCCCTCCACTTT. It translates to CASARTGAGESPLHF.

The chain has TRBV11-2 and TRBJ2-3; D not resolved. Trimming pared 3 bases from V and 4 bases from J, leaving 8 bases between. The CDR3 has 13 residues. Germline CDR1 is SGHAT and CDR2 is FQNNGV. The CDR3 protein is CASSFQVPDTQYF. CDR3 nucleotides: TGTGCCAGCAGCTTCCAGGTCCCAGATACGCAGTATTTT.

The chain has TRBV5-5 and TRBJ2-7, with D possibly matching TRBD1 (7 bases). The CDR3 has 15 residues. CDR1 and CDR2 from the germline V gene are SGHKS and YYEKEE (reference sequence). Trimming cost V 3 bases and J 0 bases, with 13 bases left between them. DNA for the CDR3: TGTGCCAGCAGCTCCCAGGGGGGCCCCTCCTACGAGCAGTACTTC. Residues: CASSSQGGPSYEQYF.

Remarks on this clone: One junction end disagrees with the germline gene, perhaps due to a read error. CDR3 nucleotides: TGTGCCAGCGGTGGATACAGTGAGCAGTTCTTC. Translating it yields CASGGYSEQFF. The chain joins TRBV7-9 to TRBJ2-1; D unclear. This CDR3 is 11 amino acids long. Looked up from germline, CDR1 is SEHNR and CDR2 is FQNEAQ (reference sequence).

V gene TRBV4-1 combines with J gene TRBJ2-7, with 10 nucleotides matching TRBD1. This CDR3 comprises 16 residues. V was clipped by 1 base and J by 4 bases; unmatched bases: 7. Germline CDR1 and CDR2: MGHRA and YSYEKL. As DNA, the CDR3 is TGCGCCAGCAGCCAAGTTTTGGGACAGGGGTGGTACGAGCAGTACTTC. It is translated as CASSQVLGQGWYEQYF.

The CDR3 DNA is TGTGCCAGCAACTCCTGGGCAGGGGGTGGCGAGCAGTACTTC. This gives the protein CASNSWAGGGEQYF. The V call is TRBV27, the J call TRBJ2-7; 7 positions agree with TRBD1. Germline values: CDR1 MNHEY, CDR2 SMNVEV (reference sequence). CDR3 length: 14 residues. V was clipped by 7 bases and J by 6 bases; unmatched bases: 12.

This chain uses TRBV4-1 with TRBJ2-3; 8 nucleotides line up with TRBD2. The CDR3 has 17 amino acids. V lost 0 bases to trimming and J lost 2 bases; unmatched junction nucleotides: 7. CDR1 is MGHRA and CDR2 is YSYEKL in the germline V gene. CDR3 sequence: CASSQDPNSGDTDTQYF. The DNA of the CDR3 is TGCGCCAGCAGCCAAGACCCCAATAGCGGGGACACAGATACGCAGTATTTT.

This clone was detected once. The rearrangement joins TRBV6-2 or TRBV6-3 to TRBJ1-1; D may be TRBD1 (6 bases). Trimming removed 6 bases at V and 10 bases at J, with 21 bases between. The CDR3 is 14 amino acids. Germline V CDR1 and CDR2: MNHEY, SVGEGT. DNA of the CDR3: TGTGCCAGCAGCAACGCTGGACAGCGGGAGGGAGCTTTCTTT. As protein: CASSNAGQREGAFF.

A word on this clone: The sample carries other DNA sequences with the same CDR3. The chain joins TRBV7-2 to TRBJ1-4, with a weak D call TRBD1 (5 bases). Germline V lookup: CDR1 SGHTA, CDR2 FQGNSA. V lost 1 base to trimming and J lost 7 bases, with 10 bases between them. This CDR3 has 14 amino acids. CDR3 in DNA: TGTGCCAGCAGCTTAGGGGGCCGAGGTGAAAAACTGTTTTTT. Its translation is CASSLGGRGEKLFF.

The chain couples TRBV6-1 to TRBJ1-1; D is possibly TRBD1 (6 bases). Trimming left V 3 bases short and J 5 bases short, with 13 bases between. Germline CDR1 and CDR2: MNHNS and SASEGT. CDR3 length: 14 amino acids. The CDR3 bases are TGTGCCAGCAGTGACCCGTGGGGGCTGACTGAAGCTTTCTTT. Its protein product is CASSDPWGLTEAFF.

V is TRBV28 and J is TRBJ2-5; D not resolved. Trimming took 5 bases from V and 4 from J, leaving 5 bases between them. Germline V gives CDR1 MDHEN, CDR2 SYDVKM. CDR3 size: 11 residues. The CDR3 nucleotides read TGTGCCAGCAGTGAGCGAGAGACCCAGTACTTC. Its protein product is CASSERETQYF. Full variable domain (missing parts from reference TRBV28 and TRBJ2-5): DVKVTQSSRYLVKRTGEKVFLECVQDMDHENMFWYRQDPGLGLRLIYFSYDVKMKEKGDIPEGYSVSREKKERFSLILESASTNQTSMYLCASSERETQYFGPGTRLLVL.

This clone appeared a single time. The J gene is TRBJ1-4, the V gene TRBV19; D not resolved. The CDR3 is 13 amino acids. Germline-derived CDR1 and CDR2 are LNHDA and SQIVND (reference sequence). V lost 7 bases, J lost 8 bases, and 14 bases lay in between. The CDR3, as DNA: TGTGCCAGTAAAAAAATCGAGAGCGAAAAACTGTTTTTT. It is translated as CASKKIESEKLFF.

The V gene is TRBV7-9, the J gene TRBJ2-2; D might be TRBD1 (5 bases). Germline V gives CDR1 SEHNR, CDR2 FQNEAQ (reference sequence). This CDR3 spans 16 amino acids. Trimming removed 4 bases from V and 1 base from J, with 13 bases in between. In nucleotides, the CDR3 is TGTGCCAGCAGCTACGAACAGGCTATGAACACCGGGGAGCTGTTTTTT. It specifies CASSYEQAMNTGELFF.

The sample holds one count of this clone. The chain employs TRBV19 and TRBJ2-1; D uncertain. The CDR3 extends over 15 amino acids. Trimming cost V 1 base and J 5 bases, with 12 bases left between them. From germline, CDR1 is LNHDA and CDR2 SQIVND (reference sequence). CDR3 region: CASSIVAEDNNEQFF. CDR3 DNA sequence: TGTGCCAGTAGTATAGTGGCAGAAGATAACAATGAGCAGTTCTTC. The whole variable domain, filled in from reference TRBV19 and TRBJ2-1, reads DGGITQSPKYLFRKEGQNVTLSCEQNLNHDAMYWYRQDPGQGLRLIYYSQIVNDFQKGDIAEGYSVSREKKESFPLTVTSAQKNPTAFYLCASSIVAEDNNEQFFGPGTRLTVL.

The rearrangement joins TRBV7-2 to TRBJ2-1, with D tentatively TRBD2 (5 bases). Deletions cut 1 base from V and 9 bases from J, with 13 bases between. The germline gives CDR1 SGHTA, CDR2 FQGNSA. The CDR3 has 14 amino acids. The CDR3: CASSLGTLAGEQFF. The DNA of the CDR3 is TGTGCCAGCAGCTTAGGGACCCTAGCTGGTGAGCAGTTCTTC.